Listed here is a single T cell receptor (beta chain). The junction had 2 bases not matched to a gene; V was cut back by 2 bases and J by 4 bases. There are 14 residues in the CDR3. The germline CDR1 and CDR2 sequences are MNHEY and SVGAGI. Only in-frame clones appear in the TCRdb table, and some are missing; sequencing was by immunoSEQ multiplex PCR. The table has 250,000 to 350,000 clones, approximately 84% seen once. The data stem from a study of blood T cell repertoires in COVID-19. This rearrangement joins TRBV6-5 to TRBJ1-1; 9 positions match TRBD1. The sequenced sample was peripheral blood. This clonotype was obtained from a human donor with COVID-19, enrolled during active disease. The donor label of this sample is uncertain. CDR3 nucleotide sequence: TGTGCCAGCAGTTACACGACAGGGGGCACTGAAGCTTTCTTT. Residues: CASSYTTGGTEAFF.